This TCR beta chain was captured by sequencing in a study of T cell responses to AZD1222 COVID-19 vaccine. General observations from the study: Baseline antibody screening turned up just a handful of seropositive AZD1222 recipients. In all cases, repertoires were sampled only after the peak T cell response. The study reported that nearly half of spike-specific TCRs target unmutated variant regions.

Some clones are missing from TCRdb's copy, which holds only in-frame ones; the method was immunoSEQ multiplex PCR. This sample has 100,000 or so clones, with about 88% found just once. About this clone: Its matching antigen is unknown.

The CDR3 length is 14 residues. Germline CDR1 SNHLY, CDR2 FYNNEI. The V gene lost 5 bases and the J gene lost 3 bases, with 13 bases spanning the gap. This material consisted of peripheral blood, taken on day 0 of AZD1222 vaccination. The origin of this receptor is an adult in good health. This chain uses TRBV2 with TRBJ1-1; D perhaps matches TRBD1 (6 bases). The DNA of the CDR3 is TGTGCCAGCAGTTCCTCCCCAGGGGACACTGAAGCTTTCTTT. Translation: CASSSSPGDTEAFF.